The 8 T cell receptor beta chains below were found in one sample sequenced in a study of cytomegalovirus exposure and HLA in healthy donors. Amplification used 60 Vbeta primers and 13 Jbeta primers. The method was immunoSEQ multiplex PCR; TCRdb's version includes in-frame clones alone and lacks a portion of them. The profile shows more than 65,000 clones, about 79% of them singletons. Sequencing used PBMCs. These receptor sequences come from a female donor in good health and CMV-seronegative.

The chain combines TRBV14 with TRBJ1-6, with TRBD1 matching over 7 bases. The CDR3 totals 18 residues. Germline assignment: CDR1 SGHDN and CDR2 FVKESK. V gave up 1 base and J gave up 8 bases; unmatched junction bases: 14. The CDR3 DNA reads TGTGCCAGCAGCCAAGTCCCAGAGGACAGGTTTAAGGATTCACCCCTCCACTTT. Residues: CASSQVPEDRFKDSPLHF.

The chain joins TRBV5-1 to TRBJ1-5, with 7 bases fitting TRBD1. Per germline, CDR1 SGHRS and CDR2 YFSETQ. The CDR3 covers 17 residues. The V segment lost 0 bases and the J segment 2 bases; nucleotides outside the gene matches: 8. In DNA, the CDR3 is TGCGCCAGCAGCTTGGTTTCCGGGACAGAGGGCAATCAGCCCCAGCATTTT. This gives the protein CASSLVSGTEGNQPQHF.

The gene calls are TRBV27 and TRBJ2-4; 7 bases fit TRBD1. The CDR3 is made up of 15 amino acids. J gave up 5 bases and V 2 bases, and 6 bases lay outside the gene matches. Germline CDR1 reads MNHEY; CDR2 reads SMNVEV (reference sequence). Here the CDR3 reads CASSLTGVGENIQYF. In DNA form, the CDR3 reads TGTGCCAGCAGTTTAACAGGGGTGGGGGAAAACATTCAGTACTTC.

The V call is TRBV7-9, the J call TRBJ1-4; 8 nucleotides align to TRBD1. Trimming at V came to 3 bases and at J to 6 bases, leaving 6 bases not matched to a gene. In germline, CDR1 is SEHNR, CDR2 FQNEAQ (reference sequence). This CDR3 is 15 amino acids long. The CDR3 spells CASSFQGAGDEKLFF. The CDR3 nucleotides read TGTGCCAGCAGCTTTCAGGGGGCTGGGGATGAAAAACTGTTTTTT. The full variable domain, with the rest looked up from reference TRBV7-9 and TRBJ1-4, is DTGVSQNPRHKITKRGQNVTFRCDPISEHNRLYWYRQTLGQGPEFLTYFQNEAQLEKSRLLSDRFSAERPKGSFSTLEIQRTEQGDSAMYLCASSFQGAGDEKLFFGSGTQLSVL.

The V call is TRBV9, the J call TRBJ1-2, with 8 bases fitting TRBD1. V dropped 4 bases and J dropped 4; count of bases not matched to a gene: 12. This CDR3 is 16 amino acids long. Germline values: CDR1 SGDLS, CDR2 YYNGEE. Written as DNA, the CDR3 is TGTGCCAGCAGCACCAATATAACGACAGGGGCCTATGGCTACACCTTC. Translated: CASSTNITTGAYGYTF.

V is TRBV5-5 and J is TRBJ1-6; no reliable D call. CDR1 and CDR2 from the germline V gene are SGHKS and YYEKEE (reference sequence). The CDR3 runs 14 residues. Trimming removed 0 bases from V and 5 bases from J, with 6 bases in between. CDR3 coding DNA: TGTGCCAGCAGCTTGGGGCAGAATAATTCACCCCTCCACTTT. The encoded protein is CASSLGQNNSPLHF.

The sample holds a few counts of this clone. This rearrangement joins TRBV5-1 to TRBJ2-7; the match to TRBD1 covers 7 bases. The CDR3 runs 14 residues. Trimming cost V 2 bases and J 4 bases; bases outside gene matches: 6. Germline CDR1 SGHRS, CDR2 YFSETQ. The CDR3 protein is CASSLQGQGYEQYF. The CDR3 bases are TGCGCCAGCAGCTTACAGGGGCAAGGGTACGAGCAGTACTTC.

This clone appeared a few times. This chain joins TRBV6-5 and TRBJ1-3; D possibly corresponds to TRBD1 (6 bases). Germline loops: CDR1 MNHEY, CDR2 SVGAGI. CDR3 length equals 14 residues. The germline V and J ends were trimmed by 5 bases and 3 bases, with 11 bases remaining between them. CDR3 sequence: CASSHRAGGNTIYF. The CDR3 DNA reads TGTGCCAGCAGTCACAGGGCTGGTGGAAACACCATATATTTT.